Below, 28 T cell receptor beta chains from the same sample are listed, as sequenced in a study of T cell responses to AZD1222 COVID-19 vaccine. Profiled with immunoSEQ multiplex PCR; TCRdb holds only in-frame clones, not every one. The table records some 100,000 clones, around 84% of them present only once. The sequencing used peripheral blood, collected on day 0 of AZD1222 vaccination. These receptors originate from an adult in good health.

The chain carries TRBV20-1 and TRBJ2-1; 7 bases match TRBD2. Germline CDR1 is DFQATT and CDR2 is SNEGSKA (reference sequence). The V segment lost 3 bases and the J segment 10 bases; nucleotides outside the gene matches: 12. The CDR3 is 14 residues long. The CDR3: CSASPSGRAREQFF. The CDR3 bases are TGCAGTGCTAGTCCTAGCGGTAGAGCACGAGAGCAGTTCTTC.

The rearrangement uses TRBV5-4 and TRBJ1-2, with D tentatively TRBD1 (6 bases). The V gene lost 4 bases and the J gene lost 0 bases, with 13 bases spanning the gap. The germline CDR1 and CDR2 sequences are SGHNT and YYREEE (reference sequence). The CDR3 spans 15 residues. The CDR3 DNA reads as TGTGCCAGCAGCACCGAGGGGGAATCTAACTATGGCTACACCTTC. Protein: CASSTEGESNYGYTF.

The chain combines TRBV4-1 with TRBJ1-4; 7 nucleotides agree with TRBD1. The germline V gene has CDR1 MGHRA and CDR2 YSYEKL. The CDR3 is 16 residues long. The trim removed 1 base at V and 5 bases at J, leaving 7 bases unmatched. The CDR3 DNA reads TGCGCCAGCAGCCAAGTGCGACAGGGAGGGAATGAAAAACTGTTTTTT. This sequence encodes CASSQVRQGGNEKLFF.

This CDR3 is CASSQGYGYTF. The DNA of the CDR3 is TGTGCCAGTAGTCAGGGCTATGGCTACACCTTC. V is TRBV19 and J is TRBJ1-2; tentative D call: TRBD1 (5 bases). V lost 5 bases and J lost 4, with 5 bases in between. The CDR3 contains 11 residues. Looked up from germline, CDR1 is LNHDA and CDR2 is SQIVND (reference sequence).

The chain has TRBV5-1 and TRBJ1-6, with TRBD1 as a possible D gene (6 bases). The CDR3 extends over 16 amino acids. Germline V gives CDR1 SGHRS, CDR2 YFSETQ. Between the trimmed V and J ends, which lost 2 bases and 1 base, there was a span of 10 bases. Written as DNA, the CDR3 is TGCGCCAGCAGCTTTAGGACAGAATCCTATAATTCACCCCTCCACTTT. Amino acid sequence: CASSFRTESYNSPLHF.

This clone was counted a single time. J is TRBJ2-1 and V is TRBV7-3; D gene ambiguous. Germline lookup yields CDR1 SGHTA and CDR2 FQGTGA. Deletions cut 0 bases from V and 5 bases from J, with 11 bases between. This CDR3 has 15 residues. This CDR3 reads CASSLTPSRDNEQFF. Written as DNA, the CDR3 is TGTGCCAGCAGCTTAACCCCCTCCCGGGACAATGAGCAGTTCTTC.

This clone has a handful of counts. The chain has TRBV12-5 and TRBJ1-2; maybe TRBD1 (6 bases). This CDR3 is built from 14 residues. Germline V gene data show CDR1 as LGHNT and CDR2 as FRNRAP. The V and J ends lost 5 bases and 5 bases respectively, with 15 bases between them. Here the CDR3 DNA reads TGTGCTAGTGGTGGGGAAGGCAGGGGATATGGCTACACCTTC. The encoded protein is CASGGEGRGYGYTF.

The chain uses TRBV28 and TRBJ1-3; 8 nucleotides agree with TRBD1. Germline loops: CDR1 MDHEN, CDR2 SYDVKM. CDR3 size: 16 residues. J was trimmed by 0 bases and V by 4 bases; bases with no gene match: 5. The CDR3 region is CASSSQGALSGNTIYF. CDR3 coding DNA: TGTGCCAGCAGTTCCCAGGGGGCCCTCTCTGGAAACACCATATATTTT.

This clone appeared once. V gene TRBV28 combines with J gene TRBJ1-4, with 9 bases fitting TRBD1. V shed 6 bases, J shed 8 bases, and the junction held 13 bases outside the gene matches. The CDR3 loop spans 16 amino acids. The V gene's germline CDR1 is MDHEN and CDR2 SYDVKM. The CDR3 DNA reads TGTGCCAGCAGCCCCTCGGCGGGACAGGGACACGAAAAACTGTTTTTT. It codes for CASSPSAGQGHEKLFF.

V and J are TRBV3-1 (or the pseudogene TRBV3-2) and TRBJ1-2; 7 bases are a match to TRBD1. The length of the CDR3 is 14 residues. Germline values: CDR1 LGHDT, CDR2 YNNKEL (reference sequence). V shed 8 bases and J 6 bases; nucleotides not matched to a gene: 12. The CDR3 here is CASGGIEGAHGYTF. Written as DNA, the CDR3 is TGTGCCAGCGGCGGTATAGAGGGGGCGCATGGCTACACCTTC.

Only one count was recorded for this clone. The V gene is TRBV5-8, the J gene TRBJ1-5, with D maybe TRBD1 (5 bases). The CDR3 covers 15 residues. Germline V gene data show CDR1 as SGHTS and CDR2 as YDEGEE. V was clipped by 1 base and J by 1 base, with 9 bases between them. CDR3 nucleotide sequence: TGTGCCAGCAGCTTGAGGACATGGAGCAATCAGCCCCAGCATTTT. It specifies CASSLRTWSNQPQHF.

The chain employs TRBV5-1 and TRBJ1-2; D gene ambiguous. Germline values: CDR1 SGHRS, CDR2 YFSETQ. The CDR3 contains 13 residues. V was clipped by 7 bases and J by 2 bases, with 12 bases between them. CDR3 in DNA: TGCGCCAGCGCGGACCGAGCAAACTATGGCTACACCTTC. It is translated as CASADRANYGYTF.

V usage is TRBV19 and J usage is TRBJ1-5; tentative D call: TRBD1 (6 bases). Trimming cost V 5 bases and J 3 bases, with 11 bases left between them. The CDR3 runs 14 residues. Germline CDR1 LNHDA, CDR2 SQIVND (reference sequence). CDR3 bases: TGTGCCAGTAGTGCCCGACAGGTCAATCAGCCCCAGCATTTT. Encoded protein: CASSARQVNQPQHF.

The genes are TRBV18 and TRBJ2-3, with D hard to call. The CDR3 runs 14 residues. CDR1 is KGHSH, CDR2 LQKENI, per germline. V lost 2 bases and J 3 bases, leaving 9 bases between the germline ends. In DNA form, the CDR3 reads TGTGCCAGCTCACCAAGTGATCGGACAGATACGCAGTATTTT. Its protein is CASSPSDRTDTQYF.

The chain joins TRBV18 to TRBJ2-7; possible D gene TRBD2, 6 bases. V lost 1 base and J 4 bases, leaving 14 bases between the germline ends. The germline gives CDR1 KGHSH, CDR2 LQKENI. This CDR3 has 15 amino acids. The CDR3 sequence: CASSPRSGGTYEQYF. The CDR3 DNA reads TGTGCCAGCTCACCACGGTCAGGAGGGACTTACGAGCAGTACTTC.

The chain carries TRBV7-8 and TRBJ2-7; D gene uncertain. V dropped 5 bases and J dropped 1 base, with 12 bases sitting between them. The germline CDR1 and CDR2 sequences are SGHVS and FQNEAQ. CDR3 length: 14 amino acids. CDR3: CASSRARNSYEQYF. Here the CDR3 DNA reads TGTGCCAGCAGCCGAGCCCGAAATTCCTACGAGCAGTACTTC.

The chain has TRBV27 and TRBJ2-3; D not certain. This CDR3 has 13 amino acids. Germline CDR1 is MNHEY and CDR2 is SMNVEV (reference sequence). Trimming removed 5 bases from V and 2 bases from J, with 8 bases in between. Written as DNA, the CDR3 is TGTGCCAGCAGTCTCCTACTCACAGATACGCAGTATTTT. It specifies CASSLLLTDTQYF.

The chain combines TRBV6-5 with TRBJ1-3; TRBD1 agrees at 8 bases. The CDR3 is 13 residues long. The J segment lost 8 bases and the V segment lost 10 bases, leaving 10 bases of the junction unmatched. The germline V gene has CDR1 MNHEY and CDR2 SVGAGI. CDR3 in amino acids: CATYRGDRDTIYF. DNA of the CDR3: TGTGCCACCTACAGGGGGGACCGGGACACCATATATTTT.

This chain links TRBV7-2 with TRBJ2-2, with TRBD2 matching over 10 bases. Per the germline V gene, CDR1 is SGHTA and CDR2 is FQGNSA. The junction had 8 bases not matched to a gene; V was cut back by 6 bases and J by 7 bases. This CDR3 comprises 15 residues. In DNA, the CDR3 is TGTGCCAGCAGTTCTAGCGGGAGTCGGAACGGGGAGCTGTTTTTT. Amino acid sequence: CASSSSGSRNGELFF.

In DNA, the CDR3 is TGTGCCACCAGCAGAGAAACTCGTGGGTCCTCAACGGCTTTCTTT. It yields the protein CATSRETRGSSTAFF. The genes are TRBV15 and TRBJ1-1, with D unclear. V was clipped by 0 bases and J by 11 bases, with 19 bases between them. The CDR3 sequence is 15 residues long. Germline lookup yields CDR1 LNHNV and CDR2 YYDKDF (reference sequence).

The chain has TRBV7-8 and TRBJ2-7, with a possible D match to TRBD2 (7 bases). CDR3 size: 13 residues. The germline V gene has CDR1 SGHVS and CDR2 FQNEAQ. Trimming took off 5 bases at V and 5 bases at J, with 13 bases between the two ends. CDR3 DNA: TGTGCCAGCAGCGTAGGGGGGGGAGACGAGCAGTACTTC. It is translated as CASSVGGGDEQYF.

The CDR3 loop reads CASSLGGRGDNEQFF. CDR3 nucleotides: TGTGCCAGCAGCTTGGGGGGGCGAGGGGACAATGAGCAGTTCTTC. The V gene is TRBV5-6, the J gene TRBJ2-1; a weak D match, TRBD1 (6 bases). Germline V gene data show CDR1 as SGHDT and CDR2 as YYEEEE. The CDR3 is made up of 15 amino acids. V dropped 0 bases and J dropped 5 bases, with 12 bases sitting between them.

For the CDR3, the DNA is TGTGCCAGCAGGAGCGGACAGGGTAGAACCGGGGAGCTGTTTTTT. It translates to CASRSGQGRTGELFF. The chain joins TRBV6-5 to TRBJ2-2; TRBD1 aligns across 8 bases. The CDR3 is made up of 15 amino acids. Germline V gene sequence: CDR1 MNHEY, CDR2 SVGAGI. V lost 6 bases to trimming and J lost 5 bases; unmatched junction nucleotides: 8.

The chain recombines TRBV11-2 with TRBJ2-5, with TRBD2 identical over 14 bases. Trimming removed 4 bases from V and 5 bases from J; junction bases left unmatched: 3. Looked up from germline, CDR1 is SGHAT and CDR2 is FQNNGV. The CDR3 extends over 15 amino acids. The CDR3 DNA is TGTGCCAGCAGCTCGGGACTAGCGGGAGCGGAGACCCAGTACTTC. Its protein is CASSSGLAGAETQYF.

The rearrangement joins TRBV7-2 to TRBJ1-4; D gene ambiguous. Per germline, CDR1 SGHTA and CDR2 FQGNSA. V was shortened by 2 bases and J by 3 bases, with 10 bases between the two germline ends. This CDR3 has 15 residues. CDR3 region: CASSLSRAANEKLFF. The CDR3 region has the DNA TGTGCCAGCAGCTTATCTAGGGCGGCTAATGAAAAACTGTTTTTT.

The rearrangement uses TRBV4-1 and TRBJ1-5, with 7 bases lining up with TRBD1. After removal of 4 bases from V and 5 bases from J, the junction contained 14 bases not matched to a gene. Germline V gene sequence: CDR1 MGHRA, CDR2 YSYEKL. The CDR3 length is 17 residues. Here the CDR3 reads CASSPRQGFSPDQPQHF. DNA for the CDR3: TGCGCCAGCAGCCCTAGACAGGGATTTTCTCCAGATCAGCCCCAGCATTTT.

The V call is TRBV7-2, the J call TRBJ1-2; 7 bases agree with TRBD1. CDR1 is SGHTA, CDR2 FQGNSA, per germline. The CDR3 totals 14 residues. With 3 bases clipped from V and 2 bases from J, the junction kept 3 bases outside the gene matches. In DNA form, the CDR3 reads TGTGCCAGCAGCTTTGGGACAGCGAACTATGGCTACACCTTC. The encoded protein is CASSFGTANYGYTF.

The rearrangement uses TRBV4-2 and TRBJ1-4; 9 bases are a match to TRBD1. V trimming: 3 bases; J trimming: 3 bases; junction bases outside the gene matches: 5. The CDR3 is 16 residues long. Germline CDR1 and CDR2: LGHNA and YNFKEQ. The CDR3 spells CASSHIRQGANEKLFF. The CDR3 DNA follows: TGTGCCAGCAGCCATATACGACAGGGGGCTAATGAAAAACTGTTTTTT.